The clone carrying this T cell receptor (beta chain) was found many times. Its antigen is unidentified. This specimen comes from a study of identical twins. Overall study findings and caveats: Because invariant MAIT and iNKT cells could be present, zero-insertion analyses could be partly confounded. Not following the same donors, the study drew its conclusions from cross-sectional statistical analysis.

TCRdb fed the 5' RACE reads into MiXCR, producing one record per CDR3 protein. Among fewer than 450,000 distinct CDR3 sequences listed, approximately 9.1% were seen once. CDR3 length: 13 amino acids. V was cut by 6 bases and J by 5 bases, with 16 bases left in between. Germline assignment: CDR1 DFQATT and CDR2 SNEGSKA (reference sequence). The clonotype originates from a woman aged 50 to 60 in good health. The rearrangement joins TRBV20-1 to TRBJ2-5, with D perhaps TRBD2 (5 bases). Specimen: naive T cells sorted from blood. CDR3 amino acids: CSASGRTFETQYF. CDR3 coding DNA: TGCAGTGCCAGCGGACGGACCTTCGAGACCCAGTACTTC.